These T cell receptor beta chains were read from a single sample in a study of blood T cell repertoires in COVID-19. Using immunoSEQ multiplex PCR, the repertoire was profiled, and TCRdb retains in-frame clones only, with some absent. The sample records roughly 150,000 clones, about 81% being singletons. Sequenced: peripheral blood. These receptors were taken from an elderly woman with acute or convalescent COVID-19. Both conserved end residues are trimmed from each CDR3. Only some rows state a clone size, as once, few, many or a class for expanded clones.

v_gene	j_gene	abundance	CDR3aa
TRBV18	TRBJ2-1	.	ASSPRDSRINEQF
TRBV5-1	TRBJ1-6	.	ASSPGGGSTSPLH
TRBV5-6	TRBJ1-2	.	ASSSRTGLVIGYGYT
TRBV6-2/TRBV6-3	TRBJ1-2	.	ASSYSRELYGYT
TRBV5-1	TRBJ1-5	.	ASSFRGGDQPQH
TRBV28	TRBJ2-7	.	ASRPGTNYYEQY
TRBV3-1/TRBV3-2	TRBJ1-2	.	ASSLPTGLGYT
TRBV7-2	TRBJ2-7	.	ASSLGRAPYEQY
TRBV11-2	TRBJ1-5	few	ASSQTGSNQPQH
TRBV11-2	TRBJ2-7	.	ASSLAGGVIYEQY
TRBV18	TRBJ2-2	.	ASSPFAGELF
TRBV24-1	TRBJ2-5	.	ATSDSPGQGGETQY
TRBV6-5	TRBJ1-1	.	ASSIQGWRTEAF
TRBV27	TRBJ1-5	.	ARTGQGRGYSNQPQH
TRBV11-2	TRBJ1-2	few	ASSSLIPGVGYT
TRBV6-6	TRBJ2-2	.	ASSSYKSTGELF
TRBV10-3	TRBJ1-4	.	AIQGTTNEKLF
TRBV28	TRBJ1-1	.	ASSLDSREAF
TRBV27	TRBJ1-2	.	ASSSGLPGDYGYT
TRBV9	TRBJ2-3	.	ASSVAGNTDTQY
TRBV28	TRBJ1-2	.	ASGSGTNYGYT
TRBV27	TRBJ2-7	.	ASSLWAGGKYEQY
TRBV18	TRBJ1-2	.	ASSPKDSTYNYGYT
TRBV5-1	TRBJ1-6	.	ASSSGLAGLENSPLH
TRBV6-5	TRBJ2-7	.	ASSFRGAGLVYEQY
TRBV5-1	TRBJ1-2	many	ASSLDSQFYGYT
TRBV11-2	TRBJ2-2	few	ASSEGTNTGELF
TRBV6-5	TRBJ1-2	.	ASSYSSGAARYGYT
TRBV10-3	TRBJ2-2	.	AIRNAGTGLTNTGELF
TRBV6-5	TRBJ2-5	.	ASRGGGASETQY
TRBV3-1/TRBV3-2	TRBJ1-5	.	ASSLRGSNQPQH
TRBV15	TRBJ2-1	.	ATSILHTGWYNEQF
TRBV6-1	TRBJ2-1	.	ASSDGAYNEQF
TRBV19	TRBJ1-5	.	ASNPGISNQPQH